The TCR beta chain described here comes from a study of cytomegalovirus exposure and HLA in healthy donors. Study outcomes and limitations: With DRB1 most and HLA-C fewest, TCR association rates differed between HLA loci in a later analysis.

Germline V lookup: CDR1 LGHNT, CDR2 FRNRAP. V dropped 7 bases and J dropped 5; count of bases not matched to a gene: 18. This CDR3 has 17 residues. The PCR ran on 60 Vbeta and 13 Jbeta primers. Produced via immunoSEQ multiplex PCR; TCRdb's table is partial and in-frame only. This table has approximately 180,000 clones, around 80% appearing once. For this clone: What it recognizes is unknown.

The rearrangement joins TRBV12-5 to TRBJ2-5; the match to TRBD2 covers 8 bases. The clonotype was recovered from a woman in her twenties or thirties in good health and CMV-seropositive. Input material: PBMCs. The CDR3, as DNA: TGTGCTAGTGCTAGAGGAGGGGTTAGCGGGATTAGGGAGACCCAGTACTTC. The encoded protein is CASARGGVSGIRETQYF.